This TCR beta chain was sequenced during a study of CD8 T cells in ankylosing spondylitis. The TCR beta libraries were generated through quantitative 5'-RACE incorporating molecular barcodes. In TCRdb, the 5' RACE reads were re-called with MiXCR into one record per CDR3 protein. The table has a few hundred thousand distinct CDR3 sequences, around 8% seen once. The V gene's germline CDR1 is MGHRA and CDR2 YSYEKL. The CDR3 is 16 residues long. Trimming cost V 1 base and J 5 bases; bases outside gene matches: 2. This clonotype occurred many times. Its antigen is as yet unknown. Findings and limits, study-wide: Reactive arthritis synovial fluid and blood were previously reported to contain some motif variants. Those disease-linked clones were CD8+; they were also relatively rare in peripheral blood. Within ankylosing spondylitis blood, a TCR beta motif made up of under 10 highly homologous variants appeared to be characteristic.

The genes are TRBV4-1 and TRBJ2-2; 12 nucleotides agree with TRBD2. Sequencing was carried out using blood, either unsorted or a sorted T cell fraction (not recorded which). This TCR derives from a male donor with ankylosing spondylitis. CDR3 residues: CASSQGLAGGTGELFF. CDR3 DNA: TGCGCCAGCAGCCAAGGCCTAGCGGGAGGGACCGGGGAGCTGTTTTTT.